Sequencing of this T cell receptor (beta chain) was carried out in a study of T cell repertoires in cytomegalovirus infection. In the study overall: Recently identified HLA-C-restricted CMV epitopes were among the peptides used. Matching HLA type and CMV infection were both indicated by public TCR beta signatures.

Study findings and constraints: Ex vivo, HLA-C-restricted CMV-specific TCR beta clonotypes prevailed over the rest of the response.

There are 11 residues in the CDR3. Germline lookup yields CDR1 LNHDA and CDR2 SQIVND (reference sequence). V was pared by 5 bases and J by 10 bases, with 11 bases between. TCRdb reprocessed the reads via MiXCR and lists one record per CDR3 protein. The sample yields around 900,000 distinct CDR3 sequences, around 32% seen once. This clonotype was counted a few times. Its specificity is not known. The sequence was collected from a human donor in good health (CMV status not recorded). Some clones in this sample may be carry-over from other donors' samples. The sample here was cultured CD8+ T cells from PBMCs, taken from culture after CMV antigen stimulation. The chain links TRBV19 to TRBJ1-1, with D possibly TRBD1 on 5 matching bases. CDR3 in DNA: TGTGCCAGTAGTGGAACCCAGGGAGCTTTCTTT. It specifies CASSGTQGAFF. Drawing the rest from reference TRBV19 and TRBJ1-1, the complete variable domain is DGGITQSPKYLFRKEGQNVTLSCEQNLNHDAMYWYRQDPGQGLRLIYYSQIVNDFQKGDIAEGYSVSREKKESFPLTVTSAQKNPTAFYLCASSGTQGAFFGQGTRLTVV.